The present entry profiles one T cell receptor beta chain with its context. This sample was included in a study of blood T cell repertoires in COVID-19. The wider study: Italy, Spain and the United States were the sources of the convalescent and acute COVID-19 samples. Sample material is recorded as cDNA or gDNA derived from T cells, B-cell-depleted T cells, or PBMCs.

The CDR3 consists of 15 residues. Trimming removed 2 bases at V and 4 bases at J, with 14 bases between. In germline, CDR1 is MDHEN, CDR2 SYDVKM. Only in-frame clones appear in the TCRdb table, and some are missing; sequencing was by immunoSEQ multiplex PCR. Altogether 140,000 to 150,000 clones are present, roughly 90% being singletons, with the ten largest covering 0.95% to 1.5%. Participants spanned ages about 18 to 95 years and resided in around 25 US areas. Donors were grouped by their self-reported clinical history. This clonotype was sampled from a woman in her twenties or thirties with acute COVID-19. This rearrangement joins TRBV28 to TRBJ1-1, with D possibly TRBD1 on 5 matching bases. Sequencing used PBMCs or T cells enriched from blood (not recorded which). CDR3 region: CASSLIGQGSTEAFF. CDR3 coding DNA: TGTGCCAGCAGTTTAATTGGGCAGGGAAGCACTGAAGCTTTCTTT.